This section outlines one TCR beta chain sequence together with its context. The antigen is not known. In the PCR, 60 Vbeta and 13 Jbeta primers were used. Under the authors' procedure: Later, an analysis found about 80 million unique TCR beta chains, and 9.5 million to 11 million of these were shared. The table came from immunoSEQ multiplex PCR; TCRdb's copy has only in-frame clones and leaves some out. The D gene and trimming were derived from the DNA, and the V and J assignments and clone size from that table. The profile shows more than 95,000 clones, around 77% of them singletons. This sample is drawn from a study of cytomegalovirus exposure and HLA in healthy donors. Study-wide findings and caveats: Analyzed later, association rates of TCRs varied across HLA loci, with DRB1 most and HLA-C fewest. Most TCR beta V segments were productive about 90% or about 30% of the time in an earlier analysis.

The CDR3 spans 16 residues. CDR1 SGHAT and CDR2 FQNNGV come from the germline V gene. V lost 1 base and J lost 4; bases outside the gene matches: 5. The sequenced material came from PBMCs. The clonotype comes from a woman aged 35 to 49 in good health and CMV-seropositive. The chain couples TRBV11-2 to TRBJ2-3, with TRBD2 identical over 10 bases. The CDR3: CASSLAGLAGADTQYF. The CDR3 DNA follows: TGTGCCAGCAGCTTAGCTGGCCTAGCGGGAGCAGATACGCAGTATTTT. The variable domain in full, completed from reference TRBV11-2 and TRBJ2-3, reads EAGVAQSPRYKIIEKRQSVAFWCNPISGHATLYWYQQILGQGPKLLIQFQNNGVVDDSQLPKDRFSAERLKGVDSTLKIQPAKLEDSAVYLCASSLAGLAGADTQYFGPGTRLTVL.